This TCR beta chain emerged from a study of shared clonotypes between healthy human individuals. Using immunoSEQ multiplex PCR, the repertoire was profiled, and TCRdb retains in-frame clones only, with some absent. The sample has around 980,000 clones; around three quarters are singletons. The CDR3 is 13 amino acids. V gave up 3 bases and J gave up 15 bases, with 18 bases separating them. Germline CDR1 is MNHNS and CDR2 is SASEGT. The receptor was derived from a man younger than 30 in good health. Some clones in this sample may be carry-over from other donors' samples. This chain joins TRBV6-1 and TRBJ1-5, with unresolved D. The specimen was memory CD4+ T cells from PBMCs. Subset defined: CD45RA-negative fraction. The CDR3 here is CASSEVWGGLGHF. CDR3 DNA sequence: TGTGCCAGCAGTGAGGTATGGGGAGGGTTAGGGCATTTT.